Included here is one T cell receptor beta chain sequence, with context. CDR1 is MGHRA, CDR2 YSYEKL, per germline. The trim removed 0 bases at V and 6 bases at J, leaving 8 bases unmatched. There are 16 residues in the CDR3. The source of the sample is a study of blood T cell repertoires in COVID-19. Study-level information: The origin of the acute and convalescent COVID-19 samples was the United States, Italy and Spain. Nucleic acid was either cDNA or gDNA, and it came from T cells, B-cell-depleted T cells, or PBMCs.

In the source study's methods: Cell counts per sample came from amplifying reference gene primers. Produced via immunoSEQ multiplex PCR; TCRdb's table is partial and in-frame only. The DNA was the basis for D and trimming; V, J and clone size are from that table. Of about 290,000 clones in the sample, about 82% were seen once. The clonotype originates from a woman aged 45-59 years with active or convalescent COVID-19. Sample: peripheral blood. This chain uses TRBV4-1 with TRBJ1-2; 9 positions agree with TRBD1. The CDR3 DNA reads TGCGCCAGCAGCCAAGATAATGACAGGGGGATTCATGGCTACACCTTC. Its translation: CASSQDNDRGIHGYTF.